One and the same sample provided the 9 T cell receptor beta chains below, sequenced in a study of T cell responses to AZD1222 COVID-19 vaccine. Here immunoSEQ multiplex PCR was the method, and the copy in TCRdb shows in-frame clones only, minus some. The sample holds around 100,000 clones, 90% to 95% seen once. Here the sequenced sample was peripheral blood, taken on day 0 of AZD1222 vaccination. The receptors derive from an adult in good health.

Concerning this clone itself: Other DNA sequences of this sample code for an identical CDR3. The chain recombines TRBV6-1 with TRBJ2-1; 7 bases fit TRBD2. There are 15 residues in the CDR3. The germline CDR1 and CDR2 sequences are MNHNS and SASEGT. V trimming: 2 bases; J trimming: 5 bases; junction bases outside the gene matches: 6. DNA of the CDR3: TGTGCCAGCAGTGAATTTGGCGGGAGCAACAATGAGCAGTTCTTC. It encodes CASSEFGGSNNEQFF.

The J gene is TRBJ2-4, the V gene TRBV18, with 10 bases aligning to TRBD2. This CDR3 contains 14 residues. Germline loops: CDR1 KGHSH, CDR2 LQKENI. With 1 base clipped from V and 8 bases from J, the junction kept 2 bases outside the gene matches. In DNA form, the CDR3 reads TGTGCCAGCTCACCACAAGCGGGAGGGGACATTCAGTACTTC. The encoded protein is CASSPQAGGDIQYF.

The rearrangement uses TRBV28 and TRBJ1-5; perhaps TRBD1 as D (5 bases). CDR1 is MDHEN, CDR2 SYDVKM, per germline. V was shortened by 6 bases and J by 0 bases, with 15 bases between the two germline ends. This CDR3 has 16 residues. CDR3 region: CASRTAAAYSNQPQHF. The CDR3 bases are TGTGCCAGCAGGACAGCCGCTGCTTATAGCAATCAGCCCCAGCATTTT.

The CDR3 nucleotides are TGTGCCACCAGGGGGACGGCGAACACTGAAGCTTTCTTT. Translating gives CATRGTANTEAFF. The chain links TRBV6-5 to TRBJ1-1, with 7 bases that match TRBD1. CDR1 is MNHEY and CDR2 is SVGAGI in the germline V gene. V lost 10 bases, J lost 1 base, and 6 bases stayed unmatched. CDR3 length equals 13 residues.

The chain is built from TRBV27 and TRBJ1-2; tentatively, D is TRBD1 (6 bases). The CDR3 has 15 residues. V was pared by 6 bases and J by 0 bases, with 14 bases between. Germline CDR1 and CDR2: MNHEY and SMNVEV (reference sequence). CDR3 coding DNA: TGTGCCAGCAGGCCCGGACAGTTAGCTAACTATGGCTACACCTTC. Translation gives CASRPGQLANYGYTF.

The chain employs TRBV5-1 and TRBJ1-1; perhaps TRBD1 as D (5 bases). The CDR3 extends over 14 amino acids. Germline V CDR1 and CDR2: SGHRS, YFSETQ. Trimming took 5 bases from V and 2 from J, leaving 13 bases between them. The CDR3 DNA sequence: TGCGCCAGCAGTTATGGACAAACAAACACTGAAGCTTTCTTT. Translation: CASSYGQTNTEAFF.

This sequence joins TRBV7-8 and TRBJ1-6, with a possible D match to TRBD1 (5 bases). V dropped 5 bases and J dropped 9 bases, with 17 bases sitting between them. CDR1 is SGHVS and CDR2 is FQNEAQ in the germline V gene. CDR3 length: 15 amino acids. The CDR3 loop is CASSMDNERVSPLHF. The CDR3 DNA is TGTGCCAGCAGCATGGACAACGAGCGGGTTTCACCCCTCCACTTT.

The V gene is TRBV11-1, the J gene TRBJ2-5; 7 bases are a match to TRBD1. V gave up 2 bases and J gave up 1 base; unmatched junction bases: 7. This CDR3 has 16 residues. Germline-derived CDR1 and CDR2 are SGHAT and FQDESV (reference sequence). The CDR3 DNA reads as TGTGCCAGCAGCTTAATGGGCAGGGGGTCCCAAGAGACCCAGTACTTC. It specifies CASSLMGRGSQETQYF.

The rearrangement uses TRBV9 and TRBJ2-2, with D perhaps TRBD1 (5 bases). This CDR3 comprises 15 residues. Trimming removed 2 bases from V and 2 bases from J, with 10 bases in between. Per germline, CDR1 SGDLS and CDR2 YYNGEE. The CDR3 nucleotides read TGTGCCAGCAGCGTGAGACAGACTAACACCGGGGAGCTGTTTTTT. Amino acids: CASSVRQTNTGELFF.